These T cell receptor beta chains were read from a single sample in a study of T cells in Graves' hyperthyroidism and ophthalmopathy. TCRdb reprocessed the multiplex PCR reads via MiXCR and lists one record per CDR3 protein. The sample has around 56,000 distinct CDR3 sequences, roughly 50% seen once; the top ten hold about 3.3%. Sequenced material: blood. These receptors all come from a woman aged 60 to 75 with Graves' ophthalmopathy. Each CDR3 is given with its conserved first and last residue. Fields, in order: V gene, D gene, clone size, J gene, CDR3 length, CDR3 DNA, CDR3 protein. D genes are given only for firm matches. Rows may omit the clone size; those that give it use once, few, many or a size class.

TRBV12-5,.,many,TRBJ2-3,14,TGTGCTAGTAGCCGGGACCTAGATACAGATACGCAGTATTTT,CASSRDLDTDTQYF
TRBV10-3,.,many,TRBJ2-2,14,TGTGCCATCAAGGAGCAGGGGGGGACCGGGGAGCTGTTTTTT,CAIKEQGGTGELFF
TRBV5-1,.,many,TRBJ1-3,13,TGCGCCAGCAGCCAAGGGGGTGGAAACACCATATATTTT,CASSQGGGNTIYF
TRBV30,TRBD1,many,TRBJ1-5,17,TGTGCCTGGAGCGTCGGAGCGGGGACAGGACAGAATCAGCCCCAGCATTTT,CAWSVGAGTGQNQPQHF
TRBV6-4,.,.,TRBJ2-2,14,TGTGCCAGCAGTGTCTCTGGAAACACCGGGGAGCTGTTTTTT,CASSVSGNTGELFF
TRBV6-2/TRBV6-3,.,many,TRBJ1-1,13,TGTGCCAGTAGGGACCGAACTTTCACTGAAGCTTTCTTT,CASRDRTFTEAFF
TRBV6-4,.,.,TRBJ1-5,15,TGTGCCAGCAGTGCGGGACTGGTGGGCAATGAGCCCCAGCATTTT,CASSAGLVGNEPQHF
TRBV27,.,many,TRBJ2-7,14,TGTGCCAGCAGTTACGGCGGAAGCTCCTACGAGCAGTACTTC,CASSYGGSSYEQYF
TRBV15,TRBD1,.,TRBJ1-2,15,TGTGCCACCAGCGGGGGCGAGGGACAGACGGCTTTCTACACCTTC,CATSGGEGQTAFYTF
TRBV10-3,.,medium-sized,TRBJ2-1,14,TGTGCCATCAGTGAGTCTGGGAAGTACAATGAGCAGTTCTTC,CAISESGKYNEQFF
TRBV20-1,.,many,TRBJ2-3,17,TGCAGCGCCACCCTAAGATCGGGAGAAAGGCTCGGAGATACGCAGTATTTT,CSATLRSGERLGDTQYF
TRBV5-6,.,.,TRBJ1-5,18,TGTGCCAGCAGCTTGGAGGGGACTAGCGGGAGGGCAGGCGAGACCCAGCATTTT,CASSLEGTSGRAGETQHF
TRBV2,.,.,TRBJ2-3,16,TGTGCCAGCAGTGATGGAGCTAGCGTGGGGGCAGATACGCAGTATTTT,CASSDGASVGADTQYF
TRBV3-1,.,many,TRBJ1-2,14,TGTGCCAGCAGCTCCAGAACAGGGCGGTATGGCTACACCTTC,CASSSRTGRYGYTF
TRBV20-1,.,.,TRBJ2-7,10,TGCAGTGCTAGAGGCGTCGGGCAGTACTTC,CSARGVGQYF
TRBV12-3/TRBV12-4,.,many,TRBJ1-4,14,TGTGCCAGCAGAACCTCGGGCGCGGGTGAAAAACTGTTTTTT,CASRTSGAGEKLFF
TRBV7-2,.,.,TRBJ1-6,16,TGTGCCAGCAGCTTACGTGGGGGGCTGAACGATTCACCCCTCCACTTT,CASSLRGGLNDSPLHF
TRBV7-2,.,.,TRBJ2-5,14,TGTGCCAGCAGCCCAGATTGGGGTCGGGAGACCCAGTACTTC,CASSPDWGRETQYF
TRBV4-1,TRBD1,many,TRBJ1-6,14,TGCGCCAGCAGCCAAGGGCAGGGGGGGTCACCCCTCCACTTT,CASSQGQGGSPLHF
TRBV14,.,many,TRBJ2-1,15,TGTGCCAGCAGCCAAGCTGGAAGCTCCTACAATGAGCAGTTCTTC,CASSQAGSSYNEQFF
TRBV6-2/TRBV6-3,.,many,TRBJ2-7,16,TGTGCCAGCAGCCTCGACCGGGACACCCCGTCCTACGAGCAGTACTTC,CASSLDRDTPSYEQYF
TRBV7-3,.,many,TRBJ2-2,14,TGTGCCAGCAGCTTAACAGGCTTTACCGGGGAGCTGTTTTTT,CASSLTGFTGELFF
TRBV20-1,.,.,TRBJ1-6,15,TGCAGTGCCAGCAGTGGAGGACAGAACAATTCACCCCTCCACTTT,CSASSGGQNNSPLHF
TRBV12-3/TRBV12-4,TRBD1,many,TRBJ1-3,15,TGTGCCAGCAGTTACGGGACAGGGGTAGGAAACACCATATATTTT,CASSYGTGVGNTIYF
TRBV7-9,.,.,TRBJ1-1,16,TGTGCCAGCAGCCCCCGCTTACAGGGCACGAACACTGAAGCTTTCTTT,CASSPRLQGTNTEAFF
TRBV9,TRBD1,many,TRBJ2-5,16,TGTGCCAGCAGCGTATCAGGAGGACAGGTATGGGAGACCCAGTACTTC,CASSVSGGQVWETQYF
TRBV5-8,TRBD1,many,TRBJ2-5,16,TGTGCCAGCAGCTTGGGGGGTCGACAGGGCCTACAGGTTGAGTACTTC,CASSLGGRQGLQVEYF
TRBV20-1,.,few,TRBJ2-3,13,TGCAGTGCTAGGGAAACTCCCACAGATACGCAGTATTTT,CSARETPTDTQYF
TRBV9,TRBD2,.,TRBJ2-3,16,TGCGCCAGCAGCTGGACTAGCGGGGGGGACACAGATACGCAGTATTTT,CASSWTSGGDTDTQYF
TRBV7-6,TRBD2,once,TRBJ2-5,14,TGTGCCAGCAGCCGACTAGCCAGCCAAGAGACCCAGTACTTC,CASSRLASQETQYF
TRBV29-1,.,.,TRBJ2-3,14,TGCAGCGTTCTTGGGGGCCCCCCCACAGATACGCAGTATTTT,CSVLGGPPTDTQYF
TRBV4-3,.,.,TRBJ2-1,14,TGCGCCAGCAGTCAGGGTACTAGCCTCAATGAGCAGTTCTTC,CASSQGTSLNEQFF
TRBV6-2/TRBV6-3,TRBD1,many,TRBJ2-7,14,TGTGCCAGCAGTTTCACAGGGGAAGTCTACGAGCAGTACTTC,CASSFTGEVYEQYF
TRBV7-7,TRBD1,.,TRBJ2-4,17,TGCGCCAGCAGCCAAGCACCACAGGGGTATGCCAAAAACATTCGGTACTTC,CASSQAPQGYAKNIRYF
TRBV20-1,TRBD1,.,TRBJ1-1,15,TGCAGTGCTATCCATCCTGGACTAGGGGGCGGTGAAGCTTTCTTT,CSAIHPGLGGGEAFF
TRBV27,TRBD2,.,TRBJ2-1,21,TGTGCCAGCAGTCCTCACGCGACTAGCGGGAGGGCCGGGACCGGGGAGAATGAGCAGTTCTTC,CASSPHATSGRAGTGENEQFF
TRBV7-6,.,medium-sized,TRBJ1-2,15,TGTGCCAGCAGCCCCTCCGCTCAGGGCACCTATGGCTACACCTTC,CASSPSAQGTYGYTF
TRBV6-6,.,many,TRBJ2-1,11,TGTGCCAGCAGCTGCCCCAATGAGCAGTTCTTC,CASSCPNEQFF